This T cell receptor (beta chain) is drawn from a study of cytomegalovirus exposure and HLA in healthy donors. Per the germline V gene, CDR1 is MNHNY and CDR2 is SVGAGI (reference sequence). Trimming cost V 0 bases and J 5 bases; bases outside gene matches: 4. The CDR3 contains 16 residues. The PCR ran on 60 Vbeta and 13 Jbeta primers. The protocol was immunoSEQ multiplex PCR, while the TCRdb copy is restricted to in-frame clones and leaves out a portion. This table holds some 130,000 clones, roughly 70% found once. Material for sequencing was PBMCs. The TCR sequence derives from a human donor in good health. The chain links TRBV6-6 to TRBJ2-1; 10 nucleotides line up with TRBD2. The CDR3 loop is CASSYSSGLANNEQFF. CDR3 coding DNA: TGTGCCAGCAGTTACTCATCGGGACTAGCGAACAATGAGCAGTTCTTC.